This TCR beta chain was found in a study of shared T cell receptors in the human thymus. Here immunoSEQ multiplex PCR was the method, and the copy in TCRdb shows in-frame clones only, minus some. Of 700,000 to 750,000 clones listed, approximately 85% are singletons. The CDR3 covers 13 residues. Trimming took 5 bases from V and 13 from J, leaving 17 bases between them. The germline V gene has CDR1 SGHTA and CDR2 FQGNSA. The sample also formed part of further work on human thymus T cells.

The chain links TRBV7-2 to TRBJ1-4; D is uncertain. The TCR originated in a girl less than two years old with a congenital heart defect. The sequenced material came from thymocytes. The CDR3 spells CASSEMTGRRLFF. Written as DNA, the CDR3 is TGTGCCAGCAGCGAAATGACGGGTCGGAGACTGTTTTTT. Filled out from reference TRBV7-2 and TRBJ1-4, the complete variable domain reads GAGVSQSPSNKVTEKGKDVELRCDPISGHTALYWYRQSLGQGLEFLIYFQGNSAPDKSGLPSDRFSAERTGGSVSTLTIQRTQQEDSAVYLCASSEMTGRRLFFGSGTQLSVL.